Listed below are T cell receptor beta chains from one sample, sequenced in a study of shared clonotypes between healthy human individuals. Clones were read by immunoSEQ multiplex PCR, and TCRdb kept only the in-frame ones, dropping some. The table includes about 1 million clones, about 74% detected once. Sequences were obtained from memory CD4+ T cells sorted from blood. The receptors shown here come from a man aged 18 to 29 in good health. The CDR3 runs from the conserved cysteine through the conserved F or W.

TRBV7-3	TRBJ2-1	CASRPGLAEYNEQFF
TRBV4-3	TRBJ1-4	CASSQDRVENEKLFF
TRBV6-1	TRBJ2-2	CASNGRVSTGELFF
TRBV4-3	TRBJ2-7	CASSQEPGQGSYEQYF
TRBV2	TRBJ1-5	CASSDTGGYGQPQHF
TRBV23-1	TRBJ2-7	CASSQTEGGTGADEQYF
TRBV7-2	TRBJ2-7	CASSRGGTGASGEQYF
TRBV19	TRBJ1-5	CASSKSRAVQPQHF
TRBV18	TRBJ2-7	CASSPLASYEQYF
TRBV10-3	TRBJ1-1	CAISSGSGTEAFF
TRBV11-2	TRBJ2-1	CASSHFAGLQGHNEQFF
TRBV28	TRBJ1-5	CVWRTGRYSNQPQHF
TRBV19	TRBJ2-3	CASRGVGRETDTQYF
TRBV7-9	TRBJ1-6	CASSLGGTPGGNSPLHF
TRBV2	TRBJ2-1	CASSTSGGAEFF
TRBV7-9	TRBJ2-1	CASSLGGPLNEQFF
TRBV5-4	TRBJ2-1	CASSLLGGSSYNEQFF
TRBV2	TRBJ1-5	CASSQGRGLNQPQHF
TRBV5-6	TRBJ2-5	CASSSGLVETQYF
TRBV2	TRBJ2-1	CASSELQIAYNEQFF
TRBV11-3	TRBJ2-3	CASSPGTSGLTDTQYF
TRBV18	TRBJ1-1	CASSPQRQGTNTEAFF
TRBV19	TRBJ2-2	CASSIGGGLGAGELFF
TRBV28	TRBJ2-3	CASSLSRQGTDTQYF
TRBV15	TRBJ2-3	CATSRDVADTQYF
TRBV5-1	TRBJ1-4	CASSWGGSATNEKLFF